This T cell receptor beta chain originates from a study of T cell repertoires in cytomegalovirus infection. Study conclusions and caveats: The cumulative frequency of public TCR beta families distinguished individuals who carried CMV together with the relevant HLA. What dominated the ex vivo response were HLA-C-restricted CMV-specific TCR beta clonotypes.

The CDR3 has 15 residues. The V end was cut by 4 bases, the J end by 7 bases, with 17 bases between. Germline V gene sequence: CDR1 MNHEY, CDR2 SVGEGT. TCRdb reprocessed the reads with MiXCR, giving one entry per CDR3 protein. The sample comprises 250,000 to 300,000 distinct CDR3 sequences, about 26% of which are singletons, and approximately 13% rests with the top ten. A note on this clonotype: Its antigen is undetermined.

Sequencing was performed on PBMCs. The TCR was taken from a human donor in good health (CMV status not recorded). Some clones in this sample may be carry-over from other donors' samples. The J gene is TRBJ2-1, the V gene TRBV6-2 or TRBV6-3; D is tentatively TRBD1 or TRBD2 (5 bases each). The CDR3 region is CASSSGRTRGNEQFF. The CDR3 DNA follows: TGTGCCAGCAGTTCAGGGCGGACCCGGGGAAATGAGCAGTTCTTC.